This T cell receptor beta chain was documented in a study of shared clonotypes between healthy human individuals. Positive CCR7 selection of CD45RO-negative cells yielded the naive CD8 cells, and terminally differentiated effector memory CD45RA+ cells were excluded. Study outcomes and limitations: Sequencing depth was expected to influence donor clonotype sharing. The researchers took only blood, and tissue repertoires probably look different. Naive CD4 clonotypes were shared across a few donors at roughly 5.3%.

The CDR3 spans 14 residues. V was cut by 2 bases and J by 0 bases, with 5 bases left in between. In germline, CDR1 is LGHNT, CDR2 FRNRAP. Clones were read by immunoSEQ multiplex PCR, and TCRdb kept only the in-frame ones, dropping some. The sample includes around 1,900,000 clones, about 94% of them seen just once. Concerning this clone: Its antigen is as yet unknown.

The sequence was obtained from a man aged 18 to 29 in good health. Some clones in this sample may be carry-over from other donors' samples. This chain links TRBV12-5 with TRBJ2-1; D gene uncertain. Material for sequencing was naive CD8+ T cells from PBMCs. Written as DNA, the CDR3 is TGTGCTAGTGGTTTGACTCCCTCCTACAATGAGCAGTTCTTC. This encodes CASGLTPSYNEQFF.